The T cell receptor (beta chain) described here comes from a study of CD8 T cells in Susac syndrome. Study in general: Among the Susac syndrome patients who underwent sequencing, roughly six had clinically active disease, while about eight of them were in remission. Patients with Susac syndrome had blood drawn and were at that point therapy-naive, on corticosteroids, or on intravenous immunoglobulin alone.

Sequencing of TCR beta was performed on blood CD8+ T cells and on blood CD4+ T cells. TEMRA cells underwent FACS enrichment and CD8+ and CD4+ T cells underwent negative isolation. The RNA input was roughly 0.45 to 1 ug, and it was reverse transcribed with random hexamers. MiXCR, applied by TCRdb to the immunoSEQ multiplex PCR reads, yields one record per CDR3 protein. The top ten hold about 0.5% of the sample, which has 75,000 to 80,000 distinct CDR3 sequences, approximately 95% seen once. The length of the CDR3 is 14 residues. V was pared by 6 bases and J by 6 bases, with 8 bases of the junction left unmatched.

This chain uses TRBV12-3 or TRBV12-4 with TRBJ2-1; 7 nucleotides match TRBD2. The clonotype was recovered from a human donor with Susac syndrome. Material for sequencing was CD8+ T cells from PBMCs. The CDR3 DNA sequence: TGTGCCAGCAGACCGGCGGGGGACGTCAATGAGCAGTTCTTC. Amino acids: CASRPAGDVNEQFF.